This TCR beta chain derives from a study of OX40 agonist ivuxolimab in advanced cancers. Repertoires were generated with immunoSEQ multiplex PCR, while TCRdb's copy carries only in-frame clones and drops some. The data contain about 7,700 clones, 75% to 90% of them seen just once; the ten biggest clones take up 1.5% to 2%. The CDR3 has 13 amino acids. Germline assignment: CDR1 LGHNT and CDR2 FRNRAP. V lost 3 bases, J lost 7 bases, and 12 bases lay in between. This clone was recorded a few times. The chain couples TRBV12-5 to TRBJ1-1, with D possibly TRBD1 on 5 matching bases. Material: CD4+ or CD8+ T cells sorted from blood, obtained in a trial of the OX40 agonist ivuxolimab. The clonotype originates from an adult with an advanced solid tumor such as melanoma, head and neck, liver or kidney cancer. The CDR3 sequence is CASGFQGRSEAFF. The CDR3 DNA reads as TGTGCTAGTGGTTTTCAGGGTAGGAGTGAAGCTTTCTTT.